This T cell receptor beta chain derives from a study of blood T cell repertoires in COVID-19. Study-level information: Sites across the United States, Italy and Spain contributed samples from acute and convalescent COVID-19. From T cells, B-cell-depleted T cells, or PBMCs came the material, which was cDNA or gDNA.

With 3 bases removed from V and 4 bases from J, the gap between germline ends came to 15 bases. Germline-derived CDR1 and CDR2 are LGHNA and YNFKEQ. The CDR3 is made up of 16 amino acids. In the original processing: Amplification from reference gene primers served as the basis for estimated nucleated cell counts. TCRdb's copy holds only in-frame clones and misses some; the assay was immunoSEQ multiplex PCR. Clonal size and the V and J genes are those of that table, whereas D and trimming came from the DNA. The sample yields roughly 250,000 clones, 84% seen once. The J gene is TRBJ2-2, the V gene TRBV4-2; a possible D gene is TRBD1 (6 bases). The sequenced material came from peripheral blood. The sequence was collected from a human donor in a cohort sampled during active COVID-19. CDR3 DNA: TGTGCCAGCAGCCACCCATCACAGGGTATCACCGGGGAGCTGTTTTTT. This gives the protein CASSHPSQGITGELFF.